Following are 3 T cell receptor beta chains from one sample sequenced in a study of naive and memory T cell subsets. Two oligonucleotides, mixed equimolar, formed the beta constant-region primer covering TRBC1 and TRBC2. TCRdb used MiXCR to reprocess the UMI-ligation and nested PCR reads, holding one entry per CDR3 protein. The sample carries 120,000 to 150,000 distinct CDR3 sequences, more than 15% recorded once. Sequenced sample: naive CD4+ T cells from blood. These receptors were obtained from a human donor in good health.

This clonotype was seen a few times. The chain combines TRBV10-3 with TRBJ2-3, with TRBD1 identical over 7 bases. The J segment lost 1 base and the V segment lost 6 bases, leaving 4 bases of the junction unmatched. The CDR3 is 14 amino acids. Germline V gives CDR1 ENHRY, CDR2 SYGVKD. The chain's CDR3 is CAIRADRGTDTQYF. The CDR3 nucleotides read TGTGCCATCAGGGCTGACAGGGGCACAGATACGCAGTATTTT.

This clonotype came up a few times. The chain couples TRBV10-2 to TRBJ2-7; no reliable D call. The CDR3 length is 11 residues. CDR1 and CDR2 from the germline V gene are WSHSY and SAAADI. V lost 4 bases and J 4 bases, leaving 5 bases between the germline ends. The CDR3 spells CASSAQYEQYF. As DNA, the CDR3 is TGCGCCAGCAGTGCCCAGTACGAGCAGTACTTC.

This clonotype was seen more than once but under ten times. The rearrangement joins TRBV28 to TRBJ2-3; TRBD2 aligns across 7 bases. Trimming took 8 bases from V and 2 from J; bases not matched to a gene: 7. This CDR3 region has 14 residues. The germline gives CDR1 MDHEN, CDR2 SYDVKM. Here the CDR3 reads CASVGGSITDTQYF. In DNA, the CDR3 is TGTGCCAGCGTGGGAGGGAGCATCACAGATACGCAGTATTTT.